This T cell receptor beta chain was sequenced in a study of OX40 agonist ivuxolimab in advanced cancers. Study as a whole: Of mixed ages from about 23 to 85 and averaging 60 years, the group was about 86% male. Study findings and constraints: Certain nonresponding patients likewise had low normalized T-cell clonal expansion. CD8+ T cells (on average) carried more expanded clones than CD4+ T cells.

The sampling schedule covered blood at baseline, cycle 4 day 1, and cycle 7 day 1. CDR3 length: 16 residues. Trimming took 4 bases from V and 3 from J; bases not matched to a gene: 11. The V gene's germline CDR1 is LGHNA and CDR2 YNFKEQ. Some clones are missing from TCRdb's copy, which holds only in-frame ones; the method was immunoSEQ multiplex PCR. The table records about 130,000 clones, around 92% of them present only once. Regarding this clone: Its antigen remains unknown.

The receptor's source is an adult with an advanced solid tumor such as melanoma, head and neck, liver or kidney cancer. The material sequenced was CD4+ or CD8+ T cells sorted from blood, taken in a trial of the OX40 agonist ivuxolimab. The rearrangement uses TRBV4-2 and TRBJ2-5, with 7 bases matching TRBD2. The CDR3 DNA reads TGTGCCAGCAGCCCCCACCCGGGGAGGGCGAAAGAGACCCAGTACTTC. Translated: CASSPHPGRAKETQYF.